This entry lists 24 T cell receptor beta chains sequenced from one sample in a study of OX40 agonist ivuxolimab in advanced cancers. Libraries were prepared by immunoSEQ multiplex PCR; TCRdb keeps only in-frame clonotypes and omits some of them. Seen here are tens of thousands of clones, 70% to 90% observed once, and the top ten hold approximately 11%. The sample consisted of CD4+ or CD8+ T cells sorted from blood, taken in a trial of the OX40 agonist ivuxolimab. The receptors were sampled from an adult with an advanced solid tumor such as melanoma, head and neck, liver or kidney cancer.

The CDR3 DNA reads TGTGCCAGCAGCCAAAGACAGCTCTCCTACGAGCAGTACTTC. It is translated as CASSQRQLSYEQYF. The chain couples TRBV5-4 to TRBJ2-7, with D perhaps matching TRBD1 (5 bases). Deletions cut 4 bases from V and 0 bases from J, with 11 bases between. The CDR3 covers 14 residues. From germline, CDR1 is SGHNT and CDR2 YYREEE (reference sequence). The full variable domain, with the rest looked up from reference TRBV5-4 and TRBJ2-7, is ETGVTQSPTHLIKTRGQQVTLRCSSQSGHNTVSWYQQALGQGPQFIFQYYREEENGRGNFPPRFSGLQFPNYSSELNVNALELDDSALYLCASSQRQLSYEQYFGPGTRLTVT.

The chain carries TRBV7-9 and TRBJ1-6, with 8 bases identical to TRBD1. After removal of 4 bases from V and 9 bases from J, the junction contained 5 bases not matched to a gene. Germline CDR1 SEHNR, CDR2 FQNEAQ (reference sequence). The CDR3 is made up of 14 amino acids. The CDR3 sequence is CASSSGGAGSPLHF. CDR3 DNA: TGTGCCAGCAGCTCAGGGGGCGCGGGTTCACCCCTCCACTTT.

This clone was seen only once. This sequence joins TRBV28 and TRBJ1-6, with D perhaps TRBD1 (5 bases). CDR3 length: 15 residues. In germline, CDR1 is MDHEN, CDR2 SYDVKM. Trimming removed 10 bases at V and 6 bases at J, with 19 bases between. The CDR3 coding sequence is TGTGCCACCCATCCCGGGACGGTATCTAATTCACCCCTCCACTTT. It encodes CATHPGTVSNSPLHF.

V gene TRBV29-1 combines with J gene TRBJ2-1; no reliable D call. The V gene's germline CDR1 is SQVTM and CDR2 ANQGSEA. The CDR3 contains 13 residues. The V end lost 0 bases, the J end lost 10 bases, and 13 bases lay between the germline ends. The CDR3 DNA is TGCAGCGTTGAAGATCATCCAGATGAAGAGCAGTTCTTC. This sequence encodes CSVEDHPDEEQFF.

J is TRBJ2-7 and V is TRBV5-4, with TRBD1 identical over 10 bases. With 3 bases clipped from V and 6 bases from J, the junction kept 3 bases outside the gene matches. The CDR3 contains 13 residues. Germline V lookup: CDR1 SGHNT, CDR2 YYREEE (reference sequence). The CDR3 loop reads CASSWGQGTEQYF. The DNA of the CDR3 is TGTGCCAGCAGCTGGGGACAGGGGACCGAGCAGTACTTC. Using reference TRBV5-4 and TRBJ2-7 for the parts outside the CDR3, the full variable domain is ETGVTQSPTHLIKTRGQQVTLRCSSQSGHNTVSWYQQALGQGPQFIFQYYREEENGRGNFPPRFSGLQFPNYSSELNVNALELDDSALYLCASSWGQGTEQYFGPGTRLTVT.

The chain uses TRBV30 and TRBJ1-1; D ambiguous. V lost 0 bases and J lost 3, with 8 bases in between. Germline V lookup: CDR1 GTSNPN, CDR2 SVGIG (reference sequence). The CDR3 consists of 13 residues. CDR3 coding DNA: TGTGCCTGGAGTGTACAGAGCTACACTGAAGCTTTCTTT. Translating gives CAWSVQSYTEAFF.

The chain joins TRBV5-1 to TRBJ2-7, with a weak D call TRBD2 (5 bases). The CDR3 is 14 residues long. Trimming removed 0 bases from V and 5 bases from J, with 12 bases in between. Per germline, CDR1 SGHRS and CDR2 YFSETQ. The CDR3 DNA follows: TGCGCCAGCAGCTTGGTAGGGTCCGGGGACGAGCAGTACTTC. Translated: CASSLVGSGDEQYF.

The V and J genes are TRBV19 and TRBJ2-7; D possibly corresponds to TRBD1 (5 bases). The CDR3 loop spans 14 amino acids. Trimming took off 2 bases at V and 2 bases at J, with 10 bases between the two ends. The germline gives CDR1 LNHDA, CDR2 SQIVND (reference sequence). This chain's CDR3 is CASSISGLAYEQYF. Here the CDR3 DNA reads TGTGCCAGTAGTATATCAGGGCTCGCCTACGAGCAGTACTTC.

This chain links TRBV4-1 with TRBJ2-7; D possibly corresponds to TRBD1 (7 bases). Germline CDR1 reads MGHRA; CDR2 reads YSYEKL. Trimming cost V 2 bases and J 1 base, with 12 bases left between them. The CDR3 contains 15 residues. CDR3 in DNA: TGCGCCAGCAGCCAATATGCAGGGGGGTCCTACGAGCAGTACTTC. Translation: CASSQYAGGSYEQYF.

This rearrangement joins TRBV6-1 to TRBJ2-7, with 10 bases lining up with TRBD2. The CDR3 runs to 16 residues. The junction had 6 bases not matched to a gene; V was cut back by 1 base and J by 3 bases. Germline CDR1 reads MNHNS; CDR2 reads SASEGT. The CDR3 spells CASSEVIAGGYYEQYF. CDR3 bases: TGTGCCAGCAGTGAAGTAATAGCGGGAGGATACTACGAGCAGTACTTC.

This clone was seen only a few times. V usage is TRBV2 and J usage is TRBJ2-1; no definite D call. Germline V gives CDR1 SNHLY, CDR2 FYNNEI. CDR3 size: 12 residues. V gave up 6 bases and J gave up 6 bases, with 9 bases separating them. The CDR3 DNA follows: TGTGCCAGCAGGGACGGTTCCAATGAGCAGTTCTTC. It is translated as CASRDGSNEQFF.

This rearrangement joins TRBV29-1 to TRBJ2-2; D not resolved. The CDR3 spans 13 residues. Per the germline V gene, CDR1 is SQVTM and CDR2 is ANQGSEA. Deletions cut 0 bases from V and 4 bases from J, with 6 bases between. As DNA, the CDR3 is TGCAGCGTTGAAGAGGGTACCACCGGGGAGCTGTTTTTT. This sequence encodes CSVEEGTTGELFF.

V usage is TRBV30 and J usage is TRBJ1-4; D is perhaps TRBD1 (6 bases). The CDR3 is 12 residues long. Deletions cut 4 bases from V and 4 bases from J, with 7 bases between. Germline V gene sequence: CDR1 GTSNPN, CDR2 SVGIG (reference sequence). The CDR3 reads CAWTGDNEKLFF. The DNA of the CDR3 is TGTGCCTGGACAGGGGATAATGAAAAACTGTTTTTT.

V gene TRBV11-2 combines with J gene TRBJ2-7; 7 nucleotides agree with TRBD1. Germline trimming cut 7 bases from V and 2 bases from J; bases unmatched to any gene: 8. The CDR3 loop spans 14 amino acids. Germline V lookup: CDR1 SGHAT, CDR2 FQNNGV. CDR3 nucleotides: TGTGCCAGCAACCCGACAGGGCAAACCTACGAGCAGTACTTC. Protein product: CASNPTGQTYEQYF.

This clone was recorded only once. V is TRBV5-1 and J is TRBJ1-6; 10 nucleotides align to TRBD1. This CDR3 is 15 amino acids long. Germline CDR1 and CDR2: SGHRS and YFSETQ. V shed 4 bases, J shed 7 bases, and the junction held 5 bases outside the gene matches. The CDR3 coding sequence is TGCGCCAGCAGCGTCCGGACAGGGGGAAATTCACCCCTCCACTTT. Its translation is CASSVRTGGNSPLHF.

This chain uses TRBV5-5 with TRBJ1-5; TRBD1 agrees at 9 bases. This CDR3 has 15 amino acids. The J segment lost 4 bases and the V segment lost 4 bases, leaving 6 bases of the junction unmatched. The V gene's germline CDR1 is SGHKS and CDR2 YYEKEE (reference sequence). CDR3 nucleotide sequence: TGTGCCAGCAGCCAGGGACAGGGCCGAAATCAGCCCCAGCATTTT. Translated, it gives CASSQGQGRNQPQHF. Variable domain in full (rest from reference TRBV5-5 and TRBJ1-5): DAGVTQSPTHLIKTRGQQVTLRCSPISGHKSVSWYQQVLGQGPQFIFQYYEKEERGRGNFPDRFSARQFPNYSSELNVNALLLGDSALYLCASSQGQGRNQPQHFGDGTRLSIL.

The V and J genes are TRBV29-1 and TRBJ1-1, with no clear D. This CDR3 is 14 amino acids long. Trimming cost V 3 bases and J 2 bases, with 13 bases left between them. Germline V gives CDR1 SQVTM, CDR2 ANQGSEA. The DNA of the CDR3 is TGCAGCGTTGACCCAACACTGGGAAACACTGAAGCTTTCTTT. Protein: CSVDPTLGNTEAFF.

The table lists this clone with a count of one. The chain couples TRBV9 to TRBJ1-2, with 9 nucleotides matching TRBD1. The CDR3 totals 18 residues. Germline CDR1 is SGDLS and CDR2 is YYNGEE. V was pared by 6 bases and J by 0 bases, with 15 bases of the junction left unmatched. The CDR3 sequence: CASTKQGTGTIANYGYTF. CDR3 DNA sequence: TGTGCCAGCACCAAGCAGGGGACAGGGACTATCGCTAACTATGGCTACACCTTC. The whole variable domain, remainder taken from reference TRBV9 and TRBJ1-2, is DSGVTQTPKHLITATGQRVTLRCSPRSGDLSVYWYQQSLDQGLQFLIQYYNGEERAKGNILERFSAQQFPDLHSELNLSSLELGDSALYFCASTKQGTGTIANYGYTFGSGTRLTVV.

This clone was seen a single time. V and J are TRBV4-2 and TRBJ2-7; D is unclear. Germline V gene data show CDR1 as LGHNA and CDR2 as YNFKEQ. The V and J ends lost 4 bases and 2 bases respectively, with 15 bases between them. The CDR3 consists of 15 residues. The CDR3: CASSLPEETTYEQYF. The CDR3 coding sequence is TGTGCCAGCAGCCTCCCAGAGGAGACCACCTACGAGCAGTACTTC.

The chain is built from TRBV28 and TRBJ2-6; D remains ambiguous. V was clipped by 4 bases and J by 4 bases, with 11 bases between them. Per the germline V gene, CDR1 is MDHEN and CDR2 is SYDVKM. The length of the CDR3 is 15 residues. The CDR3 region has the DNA TGTGCCAGCAGTTGGCAGGAACTCGGGGCCAACGTCCTGACTTTC. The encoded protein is CASSWQELGANVLTF.

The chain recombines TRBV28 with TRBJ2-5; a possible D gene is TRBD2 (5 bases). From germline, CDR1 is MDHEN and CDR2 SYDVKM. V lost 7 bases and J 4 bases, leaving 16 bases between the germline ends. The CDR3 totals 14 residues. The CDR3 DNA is TGTGCCAGCAACCCAAAGGCCCGGGGAGAGACCCAGTACTTC. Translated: CASNPKARGETQYF.

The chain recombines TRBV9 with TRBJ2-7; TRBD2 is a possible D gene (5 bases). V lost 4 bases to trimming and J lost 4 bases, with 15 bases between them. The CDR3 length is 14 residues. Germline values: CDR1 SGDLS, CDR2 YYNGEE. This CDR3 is CASSLAGPGYEQYF. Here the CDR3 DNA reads TGTGCCAGCAGCCTCGCGGGTCCTGGGTACGAGCAGTACTTC.

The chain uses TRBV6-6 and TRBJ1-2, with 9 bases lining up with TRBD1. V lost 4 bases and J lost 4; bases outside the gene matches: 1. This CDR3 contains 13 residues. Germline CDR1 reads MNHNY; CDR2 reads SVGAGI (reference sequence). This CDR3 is CASSSGQGYGYTF. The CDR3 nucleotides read TGTGCCAGCAGTTCGGGACAGGGCTATGGCTACACCTTC.

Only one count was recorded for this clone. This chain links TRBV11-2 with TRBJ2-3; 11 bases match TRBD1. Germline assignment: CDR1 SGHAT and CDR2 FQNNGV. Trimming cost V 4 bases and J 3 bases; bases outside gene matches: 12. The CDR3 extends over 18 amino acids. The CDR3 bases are TGTGCCAGCAGCTCACACCGGACAGGGGGCGCGATAACAGATACGCAGTATTTT. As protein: CASSSHRTGGAITDTQYF.